This T cell receptor beta chain is from a study of post-analysis software for immune sequencing data. The germline CDR1 and CDR2 sequences are SGHRS and YFSETQ. The J segment lost 13 bases and the V segment lost 4 bases, leaving 16 bases of the junction unmatched. The CDR3 has 15 residues. With regard to this clonotype: Its antigen is not identified.

Broader study findings: Among multiple sclerosis patients, normalized Chao1 diversity was significantly below that of controls. There were roughly five TRBV segments more frequent in patients than controls, and TRBV5-6, TRBV5-1 and TRBV20-1 were among them. Under the F measure, samples that were prepared in one batch clustered strongly together.

TCR beta cDNA libraries had unique molecular identifiers. TCRdb used MiXCR to reprocess the PCR reads, holding one entry per CDR3 protein. The sample consists of about 160,000 distinct CDR3 sequences, approximately 35% of them appearing once. This chain connects TRBV5-1 to TRBJ1-2; 10 bases fit TRBD1. This TCR came from a girl under 18 with multiple sclerosis. Here the sequenced sample was blood, taken after autologous hematopoietic stem cell transplantation. The CDR3 DNA reads TGCGCCAGCAGCGGATCCGGGACAGGGGTTGAAACTAGCACCTTC. Residues: CASSGSGTGVETSTF.